Below are 21 T cell receptor beta chains sequenced from a single sample in a study of cytomegalovirus exposure and HLA in healthy donors (TCRdb year 2017). The receptor library was made with the immunoSEQ multiplex PCR assay. The multiplex PCR relied on a mix of 60 forward primers for TCR Vbeta segments and 13 reverse primers for TCR Jbeta segments. In TCRdb, the immuneACCESS table is reduced to in-frame sequences with V and J assigned. These tables do not hold every clone; where another copy was compared, an unresolved V gene accounts for under half, and the others remain unexplained. The sample data list about 80,000 clones, and roughly 65% of these were observed just once. The ten largest clones take up more than 3.5% of the sample. Sequencing was carried out using PBMCs. Source of these receptors: a male donor in good health and CMV-seropositive.

This clone was detected a few times. The rearrangement uses TRBV19 and TRBJ2-1; 9 bases align to TRBD1. CDR1 and CDR2 from the germline V gene are LNHDA and SQIVND (reference sequence). J was trimmed by 12 bases and V by 5 bases; bases with no gene match: 2. The CDR3 is 11 amino acids. In DNA form, the CDR3 reads TGTGCCAGTAGTGAGGACAGGGGGCAGTTCTTC. Translation: CASSEDRGQFF.

This chain joins TRBV6-1 and TRBJ1-5, with TRBD1 as a possible D gene (5 bases). This CDR3 region has 14 residues. The germline V and J ends were trimmed by 3 bases and 4 bases, with 10 bases remaining between them. CDR1 MNHNS and CDR2 SASEGT come from the germline V gene. The CDR3 bases are TGTGCCAGCAGTGATGCGGGGGGAAATCAGCCCCAGCATTTT. This gives the protein CASSDAGGNQPQHF.

The chain links TRBV14 to TRBJ1-1; a possible D gene is TRBD1 (5 bases). Trimming left V 4 bases short and J 4 bases short, with 16 bases between. Per germline, CDR1 SGHDN and CDR2 FVKESK. The CDR3 runs to 15 residues. This CDR3 reads CASSPPGGRGTEAFF. The CDR3 bases are TGTGCCAGCAGCCCCCCGGGGGGGAGAGGCACTGAAGCTTTCTTT.

The chain joins TRBV20-1 to TRBJ1-1; no clear D gene. This CDR3 spans 10 amino acids. The V gene's germline CDR1 is DFQATT and CDR2 SNEGSKA (reference sequence). With 4 bases removed from V and 5 bases from J, the gap between germline ends came to 5 bases. The CDR3 region is CSATLTEAFF. In nucleotides, the CDR3 is TGCAGTGCTACCCTTACTGAAGCTTTCTTT.

V usage is TRBV28 and J usage is TRBJ1-5; unclear D gene. Looked up from germline, CDR1 is MDHEN and CDR2 is SYDVKM. This CDR3 region has 16 residues. Trimming left V 5 bases short and J 0 bases short, with 14 bases between. CDR3 amino acids: CASSTLTRLSNQPQHF. CDR3 sequence (DNA): TGTGCCAGCAGTACCTTGACAAGGCTTAGCAATCAGCCCCAGCATTTT.

V gene TRBV28 combines with J gene TRBJ2-5, with TRBD2 identical over 13 bases. CDR3 length equals 15 residues. Looked up from germline, CDR1 is MDHEN and CDR2 is SYDVKM. After removal of 9 bases from V and 5 bases from J, the junction contained 9 bases not matched to a gene. The CDR3 DNA follows: TGTGCCAGTCACACTAGCGGGGGGGCGGCCGAGACCCAGTACTTC. This gives the protein CASHTSGGAAETQYF.

By proportion, this clone is medium-sized. The rearrangement joins TRBV2 to TRBJ2-3, with a tentative D call TRBD2 (6 bases). Per germline, CDR1 SNHLY and CDR2 FYNNEI. Trimming shortened V by 6 bases and J by 2 bases, and 15 bases separated the two germline ends. This CDR3 is 15 amino acids long. The CDR3 DNA sequence: TGTGCCAGCAGGGAGGGTGACAGCCCCACAGATACGCAGTATTTT. Its protein product is CASREGDSPTDTQYF.

This sequence joins TRBV27 and TRBJ1-1, with unresolved D. Per germline, CDR1 MNHEY and CDR2 SMNVEV (reference sequence). CDR3 size: 16 residues. V was cut by 8 bases and J by 6 bases, with 25 bases left in between. CDR3 loop: CASAFGNGLSNPEAFF. The CDR3 nucleotides read TGTGCCAGCGCTTTCGGGAACGGACTTTCAAACCCTGAAGCTTTCTTT.

CDR3 DNA: TGCAGCGTTGGGGCGGGTCGCACAGATACGCAGTATTTT. Amino acids: CSVGAGRTDTQYF. This chain uses TRBV29-1 with TRBJ2-3; maybe TRBD2 (5 bases). The V end lost 4 bases, the J end lost 1 base, and 9 bases lay between the germline ends. Germline CDR1 and CDR2: SQVTM and ANQGSEA. CDR3 length equals 13 residues.

The chain joins TRBV4-1 to TRBJ2-5; possible D gene TRBD2, 6 bases. There are 13 residues in the CDR3. Germline loops: CDR1 MGHRA, CDR2 YSYEKL. V was shortened by 3 bases and J by 11 bases, with 16 bases between the two germline ends. CDR3 region: CASSHKEGWEQYF. As DNA, the CDR3 is TGCGCCAGCAGCCATAAGGAGGGATGGGAGCAGTACTTC.

CDR3 region: CASSATGALNTEAFF. Written as DNA, the CDR3 is TGTGCCAGCAGCGCGACAGGGGCCCTGAACACTGAAGCTTTCTTT. The V call is TRBV9, the J call TRBJ1-1, with 8 nucleotides matching TRBD1. The CDR3 is made up of 15 amino acids. The germline gives CDR1 SGDLS, CDR2 YYNGEE. Losses at the gene ends were 3 bases for V and 0 bases for J; bases not matched to a gene: 4.

The chain uses TRBV28 and TRBJ2-1; 8 nucleotides agree with TRBD2. V lost 6 bases to trimming and J lost 9 bases; unmatched junction nucleotides: 7. This CDR3 contains 13 residues. Germline V gives CDR1 MDHEN, CDR2 SYDVKM. In DNA, the CDR3 is TGTGCCAGCAGCGGGAGGGCCTCGGGTGAGCAGTTCTTC. Translating it yields CASSGRASGEQFF.

The chain recombines TRBV7-2 with TRBJ1-5; 9 bases are shared with TRBD1. The CDR3 spans 15 residues. J was trimmed by 2 bases and V by 4 bases; bases with no gene match: 3. Germline-derived CDR1 and CDR2 are SGHTA and FQGNSA. CDR3 nucleotides: TGTGCCAGCAGCTGGACAGGGGTGGGCAATCAGCCCCAGCATTTT. Translating gives CASSWTGVGNQPQHF.

A word on this clone: One end of the junction does not line up with germline, which may come from a read error. The chain carries TRBV7-9 and TRBJ2-7; a possible D gene is TRBD2 (5 bases). Germline V lookup: CDR1 SEHNR, CDR2 FQNEAQ (reference sequence). The CDR3 has 12 residues. Written as DNA, the CDR3 is TGTTCCAGCAGCTTCGAGGGCTACGAGCAGTACTTC. Its translation: CSSSFEGYEQYF. The full variable domain, in which reference TRBV7-9 and TRBJ2-7 provide the parts outside the CDR3, is DTGVSQNPRHKITKRGQNVTFRCDPISEHNRLYWYRQTLGQGPEFLTYFQNEAQLEKSRLLSDRFSAERPKGSFSTLEIQRTEQGDSAMYLCSSSFEGYEQYFGPGTRLTVT.

This clone was detected only a few times. The gene calls are TRBV7-9 and TRBJ1-2, with TRBD1 matching over 7 bases. Germline V gene data show CDR1 as SEHNR and CDR2 as FQNEAQ (reference sequence). Losses at the gene ends were 3 bases for V and 8 bases for J; bases not matched to a gene: 6. This CDR3 has 13 amino acids. This CDR3 reads CASSLSQGEGYTF. In DNA, the CDR3 is TGTGCCAGCAGCTTGTCGCAGGGGGAGGGCTACACCTTC.

The chain is built from TRBV19 and TRBJ1-5; possible D gene TRBD1, 5 bases. The germline V and J ends were trimmed by 6 bases and 5 bases, with 11 bases remaining between them. CDR1 and CDR2 (germline): LNHDA, SQIVND (reference sequence). CDR3 length: 13 amino acids. CDR3 region: CASSERGDQPQHF. The CDR3 nucleotides read TGTGCCAGTAGCGAACGGGGGGATCAGCCCCAGCATTTT.

The chain uses TRBV30 and TRBJ2-7; 15 bases map to TRBD2. Germline V gene sequence: CDR1 GTSNPN, CDR2 SVGIG (reference sequence). J gave up 5 bases and V 5 bases, and 4 bases lay outside the gene matches. CDR3 length: 14 residues. The CDR3 coding sequence is TGTGCCTGGGGACTAGCGGGAGGGTACCACGAGCAGTACTTC. Encoded protein: CAWGLAGGYHEQYF.

This clone occurred a few times. The rearrangement joins TRBV7-6 to TRBJ2-1; possibly TRBD1 for D (6 bases). CDR3 length: 15 amino acids. Trimming cost V 4 bases and J 0 bases, with 10 bases left between them. Looked up from germline, CDR1 is SGHVS and CDR2 is FNYEAQ. As DNA, the CDR3 is TGTGCCAGCAGCTACAGGGAGAGCTCCTACAATGAGCAGTTCTTC. Its translation is CASSYRESSYNEQFF.

The chain recombines TRBV5-4 with TRBJ2-7; TRBD2 agrees at 7 bases. The CDR3 totals 14 residues. The trim removed 4 bases at V and 3 bases at J, leaving 7 bases unmatched. The germline V gene encodes CDR1 SGHNT and CDR2 YYREEE (reference sequence). The CDR3 nucleotides are TGTGCCAGCAGCCCTGGACTAGGGGACTACGAGCAGTACTTC. This sequence encodes CASSPGLGDYEQYF.

V gene TRBV27 combines with J gene TRBJ1-4; possibly TRBD1 for D (5 bases). Per the germline V gene, CDR1 is MNHEY and CDR2 is SMNVEV (reference sequence). This CDR3 contains 15 residues. V shed 6 bases and J shed 4 bases, with 15 bases lying between them. DNA for the CDR3: TGTGCCAGCAGCCGCCCGACAGAGGTTAATGAAAAACTGTTTTTT. This codes for CASSRPTEVNEKLFF.

This clone was observed a handful of times. This chain uses TRBV6-4 with TRBJ1-1; TRBD1 is a possible D gene (6 bases). CDR3 length: 15 residues. The V gene's germline CDR1 is MRHNA and CDR2 SNTAGT. Trimming removed 6 bases from V and 1 base from J, with 15 bases in between. DNA for the CDR3: TGTGCCAGCAGCCAACAGGGTATCGGGAACACTGAAGCTTTCTTT. It is translated as CASSQQGIGNTEAFF.